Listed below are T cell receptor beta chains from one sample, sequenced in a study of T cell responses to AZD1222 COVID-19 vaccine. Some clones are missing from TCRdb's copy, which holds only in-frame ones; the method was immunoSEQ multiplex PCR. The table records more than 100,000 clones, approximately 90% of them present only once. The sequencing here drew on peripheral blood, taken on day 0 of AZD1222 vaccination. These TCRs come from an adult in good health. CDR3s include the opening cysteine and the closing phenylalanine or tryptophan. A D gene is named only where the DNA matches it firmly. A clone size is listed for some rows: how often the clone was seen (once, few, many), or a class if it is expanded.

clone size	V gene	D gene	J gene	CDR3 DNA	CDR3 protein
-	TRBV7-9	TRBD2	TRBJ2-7	TGTGCCAGCAGCTTAAGGTCTAGCGGGAGGTTCACCTACGAGCAGTACTTC	CASSLRSSGRFTYEQYF
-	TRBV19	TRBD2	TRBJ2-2	TGTGCCAGTAGTACCCGGACTAGCGGCGGGGTGGGCACCGGGGAGCTGTTTTTT	CASSTRTSGGVGTGELFF
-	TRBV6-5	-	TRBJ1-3	TGTGCCAGCACCCAGATCTCTGGAAACACCATATATTTT	CASTQISGNTIYF
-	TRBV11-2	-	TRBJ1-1	TGTGCCAGCAACTTGGGGGGTCTAGTTTCAACAACTTTCTTT	CASNLGGLVSTTFF
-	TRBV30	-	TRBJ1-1	TGTGCCTGGAGTTATACAGGGAACACTGAAGCTTTCTTT	CAWSYTGNTEAFF
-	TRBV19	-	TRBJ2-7	TGTGCCAGTAGTTCAGACTACGAGCAGTACTTC	CASSSDYEQYF
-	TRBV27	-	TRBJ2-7	TGTGCCAGCAGTCCCGGACGGGCCAGATACGAGCAGTACTTC	CASSPGRARYEQYF
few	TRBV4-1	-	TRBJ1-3	TGCGCCAGCAGCCAGGGCGGGTATGGAAACACCATATATTTT	CASSQGGYGNTIYF
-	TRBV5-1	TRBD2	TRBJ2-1	TGCGCCAGCAGCTTGGGTAGCGGGAGAGTCAATGAGCAGTTCTTC	CASSLGSGRVNEQFF
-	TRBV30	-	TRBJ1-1	TGTGCCTGGAGTGTACATCTAACAGATGAAGCTTTCTTT	CAWSVHLTDEAFF
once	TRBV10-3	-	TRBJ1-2	TGTGCCATCAGTGGAGGGTACTATGGCTACACCTTC	CAISGGYYGYTF
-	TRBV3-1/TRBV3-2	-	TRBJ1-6	TGTGCCAGCAGCCAAGCCTCAGGTTTTCCCCTCCACTTT	CASSQASGFPLHF
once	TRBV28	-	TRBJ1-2	TGTGCCAGCAGCCGGACAGTTAATGGCTACACCTTC	CASSRTVNGYTF
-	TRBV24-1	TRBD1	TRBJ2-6	TGTGCCACCAGTGATCCACGACAGGGGCCAACCTCTGGGGCCAACGTCCTGACTTTC	CATSDPRQGPTSGANVLTF
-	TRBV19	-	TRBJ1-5	TGTGCCAGCGACCGGGATAGGAATCAGCCCCAGCATTTT	CASDRDRNQPQHF
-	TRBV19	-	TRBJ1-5	TGTGCCAGTAGTATGCACAATCAGCCCCAGCATTTT	CASSMHNQPQHF
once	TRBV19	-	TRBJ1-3	TGTGCCAGTAATCAGTACTCTGGAAACACCATATATTTT	CASNQYSGNTIYF